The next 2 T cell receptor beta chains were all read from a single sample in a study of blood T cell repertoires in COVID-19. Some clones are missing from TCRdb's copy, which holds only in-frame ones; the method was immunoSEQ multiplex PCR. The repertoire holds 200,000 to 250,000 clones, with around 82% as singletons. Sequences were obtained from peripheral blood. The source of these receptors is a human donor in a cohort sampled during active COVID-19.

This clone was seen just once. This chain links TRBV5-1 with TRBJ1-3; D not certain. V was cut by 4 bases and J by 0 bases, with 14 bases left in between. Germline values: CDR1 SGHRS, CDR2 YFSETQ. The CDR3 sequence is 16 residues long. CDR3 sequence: CASSLDVVSSGNTIYF. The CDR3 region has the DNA TGCGCCAGCAGCCTGGACGTAGTGAGCTCTGGAAACACCATATATTTT.

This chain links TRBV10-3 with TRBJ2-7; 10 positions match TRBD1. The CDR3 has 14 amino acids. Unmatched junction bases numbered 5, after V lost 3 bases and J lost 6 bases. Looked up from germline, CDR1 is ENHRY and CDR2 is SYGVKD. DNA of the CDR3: TGTGCCATCAGTGAAAGACAGGGGGCGGGCGAGCAGTACTTC. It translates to CAISERQGAGEQYF.